Listed here are 14 T cell receptor beta chains from one sample, sequenced in a study of blood T cell repertoires in COVID-19. Assay: immunoSEQ multiplex PCR; the TCRdb copy retains only in-frame clones and omits some. This table holds roughly 120,000 clones, over 70% found once. The sequenced material came from peripheral blood. The receptors were sampled from a man between 65 and 79 years old with acute or convalescent COVID-19.

The chain couples TRBV2 to TRBJ2-1, with 7 bases lining up with TRBD2. The CDR3 spans 12 residues. CDR1 is SNHLY and CDR2 is FYNNEI in the germline V gene. J was trimmed by 5 bases and V by 6 bases; bases with no gene match: 1. The CDR3 region has the DNA TGTGCCAGCAGCCTAGCGGACAATGAGCAGTTCTTC. This gives the protein CASSLADNEQFF. Based on the CDR3 plus reference TRBV2 and TRBJ2-1, the full variable domain is EPEVTQTPSHQVTQMGQEVILRCVPISNHLYFYWYRQILGQKVEFLVSFYNNEISEKSEIFDDQFSVERPDGSNFTLKIRSTKLEDSAMYFCASSLADNEQFFGPGTRLTVL.

There are a few counts of this clone. The chain joins TRBV9 to TRBJ1-2, with D uncertain. Germline assignment: CDR1 SGDLS and CDR2 YYNGEE. V gave up 0 bases and J gave up 0 bases, with 9 bases separating them. The CDR3 spans 15 residues. CDR3 coding DNA: TGTGCCAGCAGCGTAGGTACGGGGACTAACTATGGCTACACCTTC. Its translation is CASSVGTGTNYGYTF.

This rearrangement joins TRBV19 to TRBJ2-2; TRBD1 is a possible D gene (5 bases). Deletions cut 0 bases from V and 4 bases from J, with 18 bases between. The germline gives CDR1 LNHDA, CDR2 SQIVND (reference sequence). CDR3 length equals 18 residues. The CDR3 spells CASSIDLLWGGATGELFF. The CDR3, as DNA: TGTGCCAGTAGTATAGACCTATTGTGGGGTGGGGCCACCGGGGAGCTGTTTTTT.

This rearrangement joins TRBV5-1 to TRBJ1-2, with D perhaps TRBD1 (6 bases). V was clipped by 0 bases and J by 1 base, with 16 bases between them. Germline-derived CDR1 and CDR2 are SGHRS and YFSETQ. This CDR3 is 17 amino acids long. CDR3 residues: CASSLDGRQEFNYGYTF. The CDR3 region has the DNA TGCGCCAGCAGCTTGGATGGGAGACAGGAATTTAACTATGGCTACACCTTC.

The chain is built from TRBV5-4 and TRBJ2-7; TRBD1 matches 11 bases. CDR1 and CDR2 (germline): SGHNT, YYREEE (reference sequence). CDR3 size: 16 residues. V shed 4 bases, J shed 6 bases, and the junction held 12 bases outside the gene matches. Here the CDR3 DNA reads TGTGCCAGCAGCGCAGGAGTCGGGACAGGGGGAGGCGAGCAGTACTTC. It encodes CASSAGVGTGGGEQYF.

This clone was seen a single time. The rearrangement links TRBV10-3 to TRBJ1-1, with 10 bases matching TRBD1. The CDR3 length is 14 residues. Trimming at V came to 4 bases and at J to 4 bases, leaving 3 bases not matched to a gene. The germline V gene encodes CDR1 ENHRY and CDR2 SYGVKD. CDR3 amino acids: CAISGRDRGTEAFF. The CDR3 coding sequence is TGTGCCATCAGTGGGCGGGACAGGGGCACTGAAGCTTTCTTT.

This clone was counted once. The genes are TRBV7-9 and TRBJ2-3; 10 nucleotides agree with TRBD2. V shed 2 bases and J 0 bases; nucleotides not matched to a gene: 8. CDR1 is SEHNR, CDR2 FQNEAQ, per germline (reference sequence). CDR3 length equals 18 residues. CDR3 amino acids: CASSLPLAGRSSTDTQYF. In DNA form, the CDR3 reads TGTGCCAGCAGCTTACCACTAGCGGGGAGATCTAGCACAGATACGCAGTATTTT.

The CDR3 region is CAISEFAGLSYNEQFF. The CDR3 region has the DNA TGTGCCATCAGTGAGTTTGCGGGGCTCTCCTACAATGAGCAGTTCTTC. The V call is TRBV10-3, the J call TRBJ2-1; tentatively, D is TRBD2 (6 bases). Per germline, CDR1 ENHRY and CDR2 SYGVKD. The V end lost 1 base, the J end lost 0 bases, and 10 bases lay between the germline ends. The CDR3 contains 16 residues.

The genes are TRBV3-1 (or the pseudogene TRBV3-2) and TRBJ2-3; TRBD1 matches 7 bases. With 2 bases clipped from V and 2 bases from J, the junction kept 7 bases outside the gene matches. The CDR3 totals 16 residues. In germline, CDR1 is LGHDT, CDR2 YNNKEL (reference sequence). The CDR3 loop is CASSQRRQGFTDTQYF. In DNA, the CDR3 is TGTGCCAGCAGCCAACGGAGACAGGGCTTCACAGATACGCAGTATTTT.

The V gene is TRBV12-3 or TRBV12-4, the J gene TRBJ1-2; 9 nucleotides match TRBD1. The V gene end was trimmed by 8 bases and the J gene end by 7 bases; junction bases not matched to a gene: 8. The CDR3 sequence is 13 residues long. CDR3 in DNA: TGTGCCAGCGGGGACAGGGCGTACGGTGGCTACACCTTC. Its protein product is CASGDRAYGGYTF.

This chain uses TRBV7-3 with TRBJ1-1, with 7 bases identical to TRBD1. The trim removed 5 bases at V and 5 bases at J, leaving 5 bases unmatched. Germline lookup yields CDR1 SGHTA and CDR2 FQGTGA. The CDR3 covers 13 residues. The CDR3 region has the DNA TGTGCCAGCAGCCTCAGGGGGGAGACTGAAGCTTTCTTT. This sequence encodes CASSLRGETEAFF.

V is TRBV4-3 and J is TRBJ2-2, with D maybe TRBD1 (5 bases). The germline gives CDR1 LGHNA, CDR2 YSLEER. The CDR3 runs to 15 residues. The V gene lost 6 bases and the J gene lost 3 bases, with 14 bases spanning the gap. CDR3 sequence reads: CASSRRVRDTGELFF. The DNA of the CDR3 is TGCGCCAGCAGTCGCAGGGTTAGGGACACCGGGGAGCTGTTTTTT.

The J gene is TRBJ1-4, the V gene TRBV15; no clear D. CDR1 LNHNV and CDR2 YYDKDF come from the germline V gene (reference sequence). Trimming left V 0 bases short and J 5 bases short, with 7 bases between. The length of the CDR3 is 14 residues. In DNA form, the CDR3 reads TGTGCCACCAGCAGAGATGTGCGAAATGAAAAACTGTTTTTT. This sequence encodes CATSRDVRNEKLFF.

This sequence joins TRBV27 and TRBJ1-1; 9 bases match TRBD1. J gave up 3 bases and V 6 bases, and 5 bases lay outside the gene matches. CDR1 and CDR2 from the germline V gene are MNHEY and SMNVEV (reference sequence). The CDR3 is 14 residues long. In DNA, the CDR3 is TGTGCCAGCAGGCTCAACAGGGGGCACACTGAAGCTTTCTTT. Protein product: CASRLNRGHTEAFF.